The sequence of this TCR beta chain was determined in a study of cytomegalovirus exposure and HLA in healthy donors. Regarding the study as a whole: V- and J-gene trimming of TCR beta was linked (in a later analysis) to a missense DCLRE1C variant. It has been reported that TCR beta sequences accurately predicted the HLA-A and HLA-B alleles of most subjects.

On this clone: Its target is unknown. Other DNA sequences in this specimen translate into the identical CDR3.

PCR was performed using 60 Vbeta and 13 Jbeta primers. The method was immunoSEQ multiplex PCR; TCRdb's version includes in-frame clones alone and lacks a portion of them. The sample carries roughly 120,000 clones, around 68% recorded once. The receptor comes from a woman aged 50 to 60 in good health and CMV-seropositive. The source material was PBMCs.

This CDR3 is CASSSNPGQGMGYTF. The DNA for the CDR3 is TGTGCCAGCAGCTCGAATCCGGGACAGGGGATGGGCTACACCTTC. This chain uses TRBV7-9 with TRBJ1-2, with 10 positions matching TRBD1. Germline CDR1 SEHNR, CDR2 FQNEAQ (reference sequence). The V and J ends lost 4 bases and 8 bases, in that order; junction bases with no gene match: 10. CDR3 length: 15 amino acids.